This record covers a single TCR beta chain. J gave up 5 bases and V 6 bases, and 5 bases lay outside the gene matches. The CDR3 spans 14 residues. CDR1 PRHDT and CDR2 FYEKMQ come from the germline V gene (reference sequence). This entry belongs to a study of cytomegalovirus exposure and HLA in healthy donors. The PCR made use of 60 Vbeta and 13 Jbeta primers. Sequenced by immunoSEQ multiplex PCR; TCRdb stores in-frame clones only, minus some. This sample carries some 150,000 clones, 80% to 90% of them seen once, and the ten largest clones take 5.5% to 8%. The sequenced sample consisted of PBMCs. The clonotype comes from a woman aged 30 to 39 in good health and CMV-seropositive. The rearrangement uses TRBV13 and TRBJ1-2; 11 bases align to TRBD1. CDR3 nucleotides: TGTGCCAGCAGTTATGGACAGGGGGCATATGGCTACACCTTC. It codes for CASSYGQGAYGYTF. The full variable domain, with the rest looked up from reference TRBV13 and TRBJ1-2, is AAGVIQSPRHLIKEKRETATLKCYPIPRHDTVYWYQQGPGQDPQFLISFYEKMQSDKGSIPDRFSAQQFSDYHSELNMSSLELGDSALYFCASSYGQGAYGYTFGSGTRLTVV.